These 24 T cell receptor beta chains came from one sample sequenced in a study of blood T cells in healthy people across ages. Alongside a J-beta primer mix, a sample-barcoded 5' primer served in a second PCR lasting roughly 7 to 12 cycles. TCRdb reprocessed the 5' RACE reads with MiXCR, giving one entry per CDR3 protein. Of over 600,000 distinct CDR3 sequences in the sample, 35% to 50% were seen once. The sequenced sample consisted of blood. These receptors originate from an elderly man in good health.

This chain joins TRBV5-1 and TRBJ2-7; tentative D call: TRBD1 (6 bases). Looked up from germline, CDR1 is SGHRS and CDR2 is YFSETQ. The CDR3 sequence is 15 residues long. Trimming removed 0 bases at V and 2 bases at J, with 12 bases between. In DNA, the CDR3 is TGCGCCAGCAGCTTGGTTGTGACAGGAGCCTACGAGCAGTACTTC. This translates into CASSLVVTGAYEQYF.

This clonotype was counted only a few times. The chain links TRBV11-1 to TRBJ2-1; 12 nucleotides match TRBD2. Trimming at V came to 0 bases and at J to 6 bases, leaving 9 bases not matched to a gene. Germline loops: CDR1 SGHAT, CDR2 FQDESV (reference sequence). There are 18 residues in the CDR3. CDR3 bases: TGTGCCAGCAGCTTAGCTAGGAGACTAGCGGGAGAGACCAATGAGCAGTTCTTC. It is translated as CASSLARRLAGETNEQFF.

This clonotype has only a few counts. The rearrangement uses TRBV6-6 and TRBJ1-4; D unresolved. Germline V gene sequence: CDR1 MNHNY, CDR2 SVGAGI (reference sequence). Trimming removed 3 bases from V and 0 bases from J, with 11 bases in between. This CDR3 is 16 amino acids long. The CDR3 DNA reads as TGTGCCAGCAGTTATGAACTGAGCGCAACTAATGAAAAACTGTTTTTT. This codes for CASSYELSATNEKLFF.

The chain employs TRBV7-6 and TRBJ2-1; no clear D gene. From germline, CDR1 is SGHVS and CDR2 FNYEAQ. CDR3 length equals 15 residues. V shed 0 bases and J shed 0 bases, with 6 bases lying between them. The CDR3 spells CASSLAGISYNEQFF. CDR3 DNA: TGTGCCAGCAGCTTAGCGGGAATCTCCTACAATGAGCAGTTCTTC.

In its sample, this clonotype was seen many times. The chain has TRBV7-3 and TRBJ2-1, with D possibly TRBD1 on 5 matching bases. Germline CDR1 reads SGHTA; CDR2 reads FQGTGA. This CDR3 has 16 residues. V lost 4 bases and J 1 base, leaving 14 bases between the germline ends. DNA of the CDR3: TGTGCCAGCAGCTCTACAGGCACTTCTTCCTACAATGAGCAGTTCTTC. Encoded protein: CASSSTGTSSYNEQFF.

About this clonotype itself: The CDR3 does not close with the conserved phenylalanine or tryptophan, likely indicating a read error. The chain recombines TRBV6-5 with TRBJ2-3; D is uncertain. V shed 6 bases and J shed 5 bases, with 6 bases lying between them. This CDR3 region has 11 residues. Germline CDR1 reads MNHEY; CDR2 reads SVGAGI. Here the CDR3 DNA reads TGTGCCAGCAGCCGAGGAGATACGCAGTATTAT. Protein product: CASSRGDTQYY.

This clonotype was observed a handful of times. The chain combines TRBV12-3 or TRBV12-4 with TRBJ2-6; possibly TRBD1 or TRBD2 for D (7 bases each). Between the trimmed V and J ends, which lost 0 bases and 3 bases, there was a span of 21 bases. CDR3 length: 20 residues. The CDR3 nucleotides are TGTGCCAGCAGTTTAGCCCAGGGAGGGGGCGCGCTAGGTGGGGCCAACGTCCTGACTTTC. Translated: CASSLAQGGGALGGANVLTF.

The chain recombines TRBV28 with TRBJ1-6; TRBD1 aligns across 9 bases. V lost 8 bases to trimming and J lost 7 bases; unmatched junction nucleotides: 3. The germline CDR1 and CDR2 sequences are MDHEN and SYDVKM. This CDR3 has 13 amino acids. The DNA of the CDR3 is TGTGCCAGCGGGGACAGGGCGAATTCACCCCTCCACTTT. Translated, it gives CASGDRANSPLHF.

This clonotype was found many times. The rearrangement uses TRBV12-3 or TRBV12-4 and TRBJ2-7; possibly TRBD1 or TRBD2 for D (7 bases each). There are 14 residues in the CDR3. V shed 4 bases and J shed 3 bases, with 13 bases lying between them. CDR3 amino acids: CASSWGGQNYEQYF. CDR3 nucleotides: TGTGCCAGCAGTTGGGGGGGACAGAACTACGAGCAGTACTTC.

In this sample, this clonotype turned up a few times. Here the CDR3 DNA reads TGTGCCAGCAGCGTAGGTTCGCCCGGGGAGCTGTTTTTT. Amino acids: CASSVGSPGELFF. The V gene is TRBV9, the J gene TRBJ2-2, with unresolved D. CDR3 length: 13 amino acids. Germline CDR1 is SGDLS and CDR2 is YYNGEE. V lost 0 bases to trimming and J lost 6 bases, with 6 bases between them.

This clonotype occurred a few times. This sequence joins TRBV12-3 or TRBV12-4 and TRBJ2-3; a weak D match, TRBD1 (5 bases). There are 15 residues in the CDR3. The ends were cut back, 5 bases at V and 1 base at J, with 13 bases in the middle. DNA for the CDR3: TGTGCCAGCAGTCTCATCAGGGATGGCACAGATACGCAGTATTTT. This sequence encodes CASSLIRDGTDTQYF.

The CDR3 is CSARGLRTYEQYF. Written as DNA, the CDR3 is TGCAGTGCTAGAGGGTTGCGTACCTACGAGCAGTACTTC. The genes are TRBV20-1 and TRBJ2-7; D not certain. The CDR3 length is 13 residues. The V and J ends lost 1 base and 2 bases respectively, with 9 bases between them. Looked up from germline, CDR1 is DFQATT and CDR2 is SNEGSKA (reference sequence).

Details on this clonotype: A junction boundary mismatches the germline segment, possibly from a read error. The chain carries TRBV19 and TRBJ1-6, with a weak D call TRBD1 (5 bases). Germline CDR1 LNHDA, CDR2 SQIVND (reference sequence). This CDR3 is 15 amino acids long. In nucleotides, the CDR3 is TGTGCCAGTAGGATCCAGGGCTCCGATAATTCACCCCTCCACTTT. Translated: CASRIQGSDNSPLHF.

CDR3 loop: CASSYTWTDPYEQYF. CDR3 in DNA: TGTGCCAGCAGTTATACCTGGACGGATCCCTACGAGCAGTACTTC. V is TRBV6-5 and J is TRBJ2-7; D uncertain. The CDR3 runs 15 residues. V lost 3 bases and J 2 bases, leaving 14 bases between the germline ends. Germline assignment: CDR1 MNHEY and CDR2 SVGAGI.

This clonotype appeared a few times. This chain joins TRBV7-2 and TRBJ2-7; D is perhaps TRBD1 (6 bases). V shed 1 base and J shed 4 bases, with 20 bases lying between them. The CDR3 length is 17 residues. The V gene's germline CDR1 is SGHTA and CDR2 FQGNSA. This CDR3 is CASSLGRLGATHYEQYF. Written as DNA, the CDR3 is TGTGCCAGCAGCTTAGGGAGGCTGGGGGCGACACATTACGAGCAGTACTTC.

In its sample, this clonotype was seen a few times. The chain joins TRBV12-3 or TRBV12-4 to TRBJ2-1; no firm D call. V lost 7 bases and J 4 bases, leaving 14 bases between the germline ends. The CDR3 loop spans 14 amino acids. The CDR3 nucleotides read TGTGCCAGCACAGGCGCGTCTCCTTACAATGAGCAGTTCTTC. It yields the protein CASTGASPYNEQFF.

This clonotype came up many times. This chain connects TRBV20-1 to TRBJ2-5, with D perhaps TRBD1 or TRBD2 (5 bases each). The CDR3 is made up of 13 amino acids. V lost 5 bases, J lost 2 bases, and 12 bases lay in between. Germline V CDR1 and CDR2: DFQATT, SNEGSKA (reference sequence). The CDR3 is CSADGAGQETQYF. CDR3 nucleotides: TGCAGTGCTGACGGGGCAGGGCAAGAGACCCAGTACTTC.

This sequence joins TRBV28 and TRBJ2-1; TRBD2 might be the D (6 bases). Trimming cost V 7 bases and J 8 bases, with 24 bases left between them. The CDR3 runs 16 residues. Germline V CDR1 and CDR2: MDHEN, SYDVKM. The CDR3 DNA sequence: TGTGCCAGCACCACCCCACGACTAGTGGGGGAGCATGAGCAGTTCTTC. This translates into CASTTPRLVGEHEQFF.

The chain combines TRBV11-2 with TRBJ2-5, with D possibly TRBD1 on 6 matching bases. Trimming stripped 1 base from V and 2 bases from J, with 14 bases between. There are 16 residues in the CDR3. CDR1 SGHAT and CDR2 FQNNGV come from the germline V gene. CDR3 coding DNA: TGTGCCAGCAGCTTAGGACCAGGGGCGAGACAAGAGACCCAGTACTTC. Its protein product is CASSLGPGARQETQYF.

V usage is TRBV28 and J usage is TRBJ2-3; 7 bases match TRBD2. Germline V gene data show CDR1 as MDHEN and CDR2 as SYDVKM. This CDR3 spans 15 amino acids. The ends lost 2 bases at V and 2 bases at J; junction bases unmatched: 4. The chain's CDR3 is CASSLGRGYTDTQYF. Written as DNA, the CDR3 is TGTGCCAGCAGTTTAGGGCGGGGGTACACAGATACGCAGTATTTT.

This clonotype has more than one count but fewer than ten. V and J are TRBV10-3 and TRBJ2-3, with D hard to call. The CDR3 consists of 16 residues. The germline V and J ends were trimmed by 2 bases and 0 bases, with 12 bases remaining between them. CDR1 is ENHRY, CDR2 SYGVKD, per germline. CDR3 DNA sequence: TGTGCCATCAGTGAGCCCCGTGCTGTCAGCACAGATACGCAGTATTTT. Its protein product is CAISEPRAVSTDTQYF.

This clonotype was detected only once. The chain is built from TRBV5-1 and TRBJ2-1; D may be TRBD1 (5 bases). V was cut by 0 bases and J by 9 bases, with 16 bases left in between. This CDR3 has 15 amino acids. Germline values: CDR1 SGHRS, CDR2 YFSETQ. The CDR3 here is CASSLEALTDSEQFF. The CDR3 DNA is TGCGCCAGCAGCTTGGAAGCACTCACTGACAGTGAGCAGTTCTTC.

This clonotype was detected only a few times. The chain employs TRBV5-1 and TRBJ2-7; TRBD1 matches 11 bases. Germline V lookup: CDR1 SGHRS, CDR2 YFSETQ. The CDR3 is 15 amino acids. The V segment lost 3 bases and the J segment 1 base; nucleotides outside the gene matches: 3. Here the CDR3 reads CASSYGTGGSYEQYF. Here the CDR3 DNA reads TGCGCCAGCAGCTACGGGACAGGGGGGTCCTACGAGCAGTACTTC.

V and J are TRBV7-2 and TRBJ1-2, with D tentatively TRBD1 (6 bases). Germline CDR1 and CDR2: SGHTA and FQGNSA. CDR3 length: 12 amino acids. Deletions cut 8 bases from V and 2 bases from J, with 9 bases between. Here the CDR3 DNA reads TGTGCCAGCCTCAGGGGAAACTATGGCTACACCTTC. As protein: CASLRGNYGYTF. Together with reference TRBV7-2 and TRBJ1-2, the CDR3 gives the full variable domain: GAGVSQSPSNKVTEKGKDVELRCDPISGHTALYWYRQSLGQGLEFLIYFQGNSAPDKSGLPSDRFSAERTGGSVSTLTIQRTQQEDSAVYLCASLRGNYGYTFGSGTRLTVV.